This T cell receptor beta chain is from a study of cytomegalovirus exposure and HLA in healthy donors. With 60 Vbeta and 13 Jbeta primers, the PCR was carried out. Generated by immunoSEQ multiplex PCR, the TCRdb table keeps only in-frame clones and is missing some. The sample shows about 170,000 clones, roughly four fifths of them seen only once. This CDR3 spans 17 amino acids. Germline V gene lookup returns CDR1 SEHNR and CDR2 FQNEAQ (reference sequence). This clone was recorded a few times. A junction boundary mismatches the germline segment, possibly from a read error. The sequence was obtained from a young woman in good health and CMV-seropositive. The sequencing sample was made of PBMCs. The V and J genes are TRBV7-9 and TRBJ2-2; 7 bases line up with TRBD2. The CDR3 nucleotides read TGTTCCAGCAGCTTGGAATACGGACTAGGACGGGACGGGGAGCTGTTTTTT. Translation gives CSSSLEYGLGRDGELFF. The complete variable domain, with remaining parts taken from reference TRBV7-9 and TRBJ2-2, reads DTGVSQNPRHKITKRGQNVTFRCDPISEHNRLYWYRQTLGQGPEFLTYFQNEAQLEKSRLLSDRFSAERPKGSFSTLEIQRTEQGDSAMYLCSSSLEYGLGRDGELFFGEGSRLTVL.